The next 7 T cell receptor beta chains were all read from a single sample in a study of cytomegalovirus exposure and HLA in healthy donors. The primer mix had 60 Vbeta and 13 Jbeta primers. TCRdb's table, derived via immunoSEQ multiplex PCR, lists solely in-frame clones and lacks some. The sample data list roughly 80,000 clones. Sequencing input: PBMCs. Source of these receptors: a man between 50 and 59 years old in good health and CMV-seronegative.

The chain links TRBV6-1 to TRBJ2-7; D may be TRBD1 (6 bases). The V gene's germline CDR1 is MNHNS and CDR2 SASEGT. The ends were cut back, 0 bases at V and 1 base at J, with 16 bases in the middle. This CDR3 has 17 residues. The CDR3 here is CASSEAVTGRGSYEQYF. DNA of the CDR3: TGTGCCAGCAGTGAAGCGGTAACAGGGAGAGGTTCCTACGAGCAGTACTTC.

This rearrangement joins TRBV7-3 to TRBJ2-6; D unresolved. Germline V gene data show CDR1 as SGHTA and CDR2 as FQGTGA. This CDR3 has 16 amino acids. The germline V and J ends were trimmed by 1 base and 2 bases, with 9 bases remaining between them. The CDR3 DNA is TGTGCCAGCAGCTTAATGTTAGTACCTGGGGCCAACGTCCTGACTTTC. Its protein is CASSLMLVPGANVLTF. The entire variable domain, with the rest obtained from reference TRBV7-3 and TRBJ2-6, is as follows: GAGVSQTPSNKVTEKGKYVELRCDPISGHTALYWYRQSLGQGPEFLIYFQGTGAADDSGLPNDRFFAVRPEGSVSTLKIQRTERGDSAVYLCASSLMLVPGANVLTFGAGSRLTVL.

V is TRBV6-5 and J is TRBJ2-5; TRBD1 matches 10 bases. J gave up 4 bases and V 6 bases, and 5 bases lay outside the gene matches. Per germline, CDR1 MNHEY and CDR2 SVGAGI. This CDR3 comprises 14 residues. The CDR3 region has the DNA TGTGCCAGCAGGCCCGGGACAGGGGTAGAGACCCAGTACTTC. Its translation is CASRPGTGVETQYF.

V gene TRBV19 combines with J gene TRBJ2-3; 11 positions match TRBD2. Germline lookup yields CDR1 LNHDA and CDR2 SQIVND (reference sequence). The CDR3 loop spans 20 amino acids. The V gene end was trimmed by 4 bases and the J gene end by 0 bases; junction bases not matched to a gene: 15. In DNA, the CDR3 is TGTGCCAGTAGTACTTTCCCGGGACTAGCGGTAGATCTGAGCACAGATACGCAGTATTTT. This sequence encodes CASSTFPGLAVDLSTDTQYF. Variable domain in full (rest from reference TRBV19 and TRBJ2-3): DGGITQSPKYLFRKEGQNVTLSCEQNLNHDAMYWYRQDPGQGLRLIYYSQIVNDFQKGDIAEGYSVSREKKESFPLTVTSAQKNPTAFYLCASSTFPGLAVDLSTDTQYFGPGTRLTVL.

The rearrangement uses TRBV6-6 and TRBJ2-7, with 9 bases aligning to TRBD1. Losses at the gene ends were 6 bases for V and 5 bases for J; bases not matched to a gene: 8. Germline CDR1 and CDR2: MNHNY and SVGAGI (reference sequence). The CDR3 extends over 14 amino acids. CDR3 in DNA: TGTGCCAGCAGCCGGGGACAGGGCATCAACGAGCAGTACTTC. This gives the protein CASSRGQGINEQYF.

The V and J genes are TRBV25-1 and TRBJ1-6, with D possibly TRBD1 on 6 matching bases. Germline CDR1 and CDR2: MGHDK and SYGVNS. Between the trimmed V and J ends, which lost 3 bases and 11 bases, there was a span of 11 bases. This CDR3 is 13 amino acids long. The CDR3 spells CASSDRGETPLHF. The DNA for the CDR3 is TGTGCCAGCAGTGACAGGGGTGAGACACCCCTCCACTTT.

The V call is TRBV5-1, the J call TRBJ2-1; 8 positions agree with TRBD1. This CDR3 comprises 14 residues. Trimming cost V 6 bases and J 3 bases; bases outside gene matches: 5. Germline CDR1 and CDR2: SGHRS and YFSETQ. Here the CDR3 reads CASNAGTGYNEQFF. DNA of the CDR3: TGCGCCAGCAATGCCGGGACAGGCTACAATGAGCAGTTCTTC.